Listed here are 12 T cell receptor beta chains from one sample, sequenced in a study of control samples from healthy donors and cancer patients. Profiling relied on immunoSEQ multiplex PCR, and the TCRdb table lists in-frame clones only, not all of them. Of about 250,000 clones listed, around 80% were seen once; the top ten hold less than 15%. The specimen sequenced was PBMCs. The receptor source for this set is a woman aged 55-69 years with lung cancer.

The rearrangement joins TRBV10-3 to TRBJ1-1, with D unresolved. CDR1 and CDR2 (germline): ENHRY, SYGVKD. V was trimmed by 4 bases and J by 1 base, leaving 10 bases between them. The CDR3 length is 14 residues. As DNA, the CDR3 is TGTGCCATCAGTGCCCCGATCGAGAACACTGAAGCTTTCTTT. Its protein product is CAISAPIENTEAFF.

The chain carries TRBV5-1 and TRBJ2-2, with 10 positions matching TRBD2. From germline, CDR1 is SGHRS and CDR2 YFSETQ. Trimming cost V 2 bases and J 2 bases; bases outside gene matches: 6. The CDR3 length is 17 residues. CDR3 nucleotides: TGCGCCAGCAGCTTTAGGTCTAGCGGGAGTAACACCGGGGAGCTGTTTTTT. Translating gives CASSFRSSGSNTGELFF.

In regard to this clone: This CDR3 is also generated by other DNA sequences in the sample. The chain couples TRBV20-1 to TRBJ1-1; no definite D call. Deletions cut 3 bases from V and 1 base from J, with 3 bases between. The CDR3 extends over 11 amino acids. CDR1 DFQATT and CDR2 SNEGSKA come from the germline V gene (reference sequence). The CDR3 is CSARRNTEAFF. In DNA, the CDR3 is TGCAGTGCTAGGCGGAACACTGAAGCTTTCTTT.

The genes are TRBV2 and TRBJ1-5, with 7 bases lining up with TRBD1. This CDR3 is 15 amino acids long. V lost 2 bases and J lost 7; bases outside the gene matches: 8. Germline CDR1 and CDR2: SNHLY and FYNNEI. The CDR3 sequence is CASSERTGGAQPQHF. As DNA, the CDR3 is TGTGCCAGCAGTGAAAGGACAGGAGGGGCCCAGCCCCAGCATTTT.

The V and J genes are TRBV4-1 and TRBJ2-1; TRBD2 matches at 10 bases. The germline V gene has CDR1 MGHRA and CDR2 YSYEKL. J gave up 1 base and V 4 bases, and 7 bases lay outside the gene matches. The CDR3 runs to 17 residues. CDR3 in DNA: TGCGCCAGCAGCCGCCCTACTAGCGGGAAGTCCTACAATGAGCAGTTCTTC. Its translation: CASSRPTSGKSYNEQFF.

The V and J genes are TRBV28 and TRBJ1-4, with 7 nucleotides matching TRBD1. Germline loops: CDR1 MDHEN, CDR2 SYDVKM. The V and J ends lost 5 bases and 1 base, in that order; junction bases with no gene match: 10. This CDR3 comprises 17 residues. CDR3 bases: TGTGCCAGCAGTCCTGTAGGGGGCTTGGTAACTAATGAAAAACTGTTTTTT. This encodes CASSPVGGLVTNEKLFF. The full variable domain, rest sourced from reference TRBV28 and TRBJ1-4, is DVKVTQSSRYLVKRTGEKVFLECVQDMDHENMFWYRQDPGLGLRLIYFSYDVKMKEKGDIPEGYSVSREKKERFSLILESASTNQTSMYLCASSPVGGLVTNEKLFFGSGTQLSVL.

The chain has TRBV3-1 (or the pseudogene TRBV3-2) and TRBJ1-2; 7 positions match TRBD1. Germline trimming cut 0 bases from V and 4 bases from J; bases unmatched to any gene: 11. The CDR3 length is 17 residues. Germline V gene sequence: CDR1 LGHDT, CDR2 YNNKEL (reference sequence). The CDR3 protein is CASSQDAGTAAVYGYTF. CDR3 coding DNA: TGTGCCAGCAGCCAAGACGCCGGGACAGCCGCCGTCTATGGCTACACCTTC.

This chain connects TRBV5-8 to TRBJ2-2, with 10 bases fitting TRBD2. V dropped 3 bases and J dropped 0; count of bases not matched to a gene: 5. Germline V gene lookup returns CDR1 SGHTS and CDR2 YDEGEE. CDR3 length equals 17 residues. CDR3 DNA: TGTGCCAGCAGCTCCGGACTAGCGGTCGCGAACACCGGGGAGCTGTTTTTT. Amino acids: CASSSGLAVANTGELFF.

The chain employs TRBV4-1 and TRBJ1-3, with TRBD1 matching over 9 bases. This CDR3 comprises 16 residues. V was pared by 4 bases and J by 7 bases, with 11 bases of the junction left unmatched. Germline lookup yields CDR1 MGHRA and CDR2 YSYEKL. The CDR3: CASSRLTGGEGNTIYF. The CDR3 region has the DNA TGCGCCAGCAGCCGGCTTACAGGGGGCGAAGGGAACACCATATATTTT.

This chain links TRBV18 with TRBJ1-5, with 8 bases matching TRBD1. The CDR3 is 17 residues long. With V trimmed by 4 bases and J by 0 bases, 8 bases remained unmatched. CDR1 is KGHSH, CDR2 LQKENI, per germline. The CDR3 loop reads CASSLSGTGYSNQPQHF. DNA for the CDR3: TGTGCCAGCTCACTAAGTGGGACAGGTTATAGCAATCAGCCCCAGCATTTT.

The CDR3 DNA reads as TGTGCCAGCAGTGTTTTTCCCTACGAGCAGTACTTC. Residues: CASSVFPYEQYF. This sequence joins TRBV2 and TRBJ2-7, with no clear D. The V gene's germline CDR1 is SNHLY and CDR2 FYNNEI. With 4 bases removed from V and 2 bases from J, the gap between germline ends came to 6 bases. The CDR3 spans 12 residues.

The V and J genes are TRBV2 and TRBJ2-3; D gene ambiguous. CDR3 length: 15 amino acids. Between the trimmed V and J ends, which lost 7 bases and 0 bases, there was a span of 14 bases. Germline CDR1 is SNHLY and CDR2 is FYNNEI. CDR3: CASTRRPTSTDTQYF. The CDR3 DNA sequence: TGTGCCAGCACCCGGCGGCCTACTAGCACAGATACGCAGTATTTT.